These T cell receptor beta chains were read from a single sample in a study of T cell changes during pregnancy in multiple sclerosis. This table comes from immunoSEQ multiplex PCR, and its TCRdb copy is limited to in-frame clones, with some not included. The data contain around 69,000 clones, approximately 94% of them singletons. Sequencing used peripheral blood, obtained in the third trimester of pregnancy. These receptors originate from a female donor with multiple sclerosis, enrolled in a pregnancy study. CDR3s include the opening cysteine and the closing phenylalanine or tryptophan. The D gene is left open where the match is weak. A row's size may be missing; if present it is once, few, many or a size class.

j_call,clone_size,v_call,d_call,cdr3_nt,cdr3_aa
TRBJ1-3,NA,TRBV28,NA,TGTGCCAGCAGTTTAATCATGAGGTCTGGAAACACCATATATTTT,CASSLIMRSGNTIYF
TRBJ2-7,NA,TRBV9,NA,TGTGCCAGCAGCCTCACTGCAGGGGACGGCAACGAGCAGTACTTC,CASSLTAGDGNEQYF
TRBJ2-3,NA,TRBV2,NA,TGTGCCAGCCAGCGCTCAGAGAAAGATACGCAGTATTTT,CASQRSEKDTQYF
TRBJ1-5,NA,TRBV4-2,NA,TGTGCCAGCAGCCAAGATAAAGGGAGTGAGAATCAGCCCCAGCATTTT,CASSQDKGSENQPQHF
TRBJ1-1,NA,TRBV5-1,TRBD1,TGCGCCAGCAGCCAAGACAGGGGCTCTGAAGCTTTCTTT,CASSQDRGSEAFF
TRBJ2-7,NA,TRBV6-1,NA,TGTGCCAGCAGTGAAGGGCCGGAGTCGCGCGAGCAGTACTTC,CASSEGPESREQYF
TRBJ2-1,NA,TRBV2,TRBD1,TGTGCCAGCAGTCTTAAACAGGGGGCCTACAATGAGCAGTTCTTC,CASSLKQGAYNEQFF
TRBJ2-3,NA,TRBV5-4,TRBD2,TGTGCCAGCAGCTTGGCGGGCGGTGCGGGAGGGCCTATTTCGCAGTATTTT,CASSLAGGAGGPISQYF
TRBJ2-1,NA,TRBV11-3,TRBD2,TGTGCCAGCAGCCGATCTAGCGGGGCCCTCGAGCAGTTCTTC,CASSRSSGALEQFF
TRBJ1-2,NA,TRBV5-4,NA,TGTGCCAGCAGCCCCCAATCGGAGGGGCGGCATGGCTACACCTTC,CASSPQSEGRHGYTF
TRBJ2-7,NA,TRBV29-1,TRBD1,TGCAGCGTCGGGACAGGTGATTCCTACGAGCAGTACTTC,CSVGTGDSYEQYF
TRBJ2-5,NA,TRBV10-3,TRBD1,TGTGCCATCAGTGAGTCCCTAGACCCGTCACAGGGGAAACAAGAGACCCAGTACTTC,CAISESLDPSQGKQETQYF
TRBJ1-1,once,TRBV27,NA,TGTGCCAGCAGTTTAGGGTTTCCAGGAATGAACACTGAAGCTTTCTTT,CASSLGFPGMNTEAFF
TRBJ1-5,NA,TRBV6-5,NA,TGTGCCAGCAGTTACGACAGGAGAAATCAGCCCCAGCATTTT,CASSYDRRNQPQHF
TRBJ1-4,NA,TRBV6-5,NA,TGTGCCAGCAGCCGACATTCAACTAATGAAAAACTGTTTTTT,CASSRHSTNEKLFF
TRBJ2-7,NA,TRBV7-2,TRBD1,TGTGCCAGCAGCTTAGCACCCGGGACAGGGGGTTACGAGCAGTACTTC,CASSLAPGTGGYEQYF
TRBJ2-5,NA,TRBV28,TRBD2,TGTGCCAGTGGTAGCGGGAGCGTAGGAGAGACCCAGTACTTC,CASGSGSVGETQYF
TRBJ1-1,NA,TRBV7-9,NA,TGTGCCAGCAGGCAGGGTTTGAACACTGAAGCTTTCTTT,CASRQGLNTEAFF
TRBJ2-1,NA,TRBV19,TRBD2,TGTGCCAGTAGTATTTTCCAGCGGGAGCATAATGAGCAGTTCTTC,CASSIFQREHNEQFF
TRBJ2-5,NA,TRBV25-1,NA,TGTGCCAGCAGTGAAGAAGAGGGGGAAGAGACCCAGTACTTC,CASSEEEGEETQYF
TRBJ2-6,NA,TRBV4-2,TRBD2,TGTGCCAGCAGCCAAGCGGGAGGCTCTGGGGCCAACGTCCTGACTTTC,CASSQAGGSGANVLTF
TRBJ2-1,NA,TRBV7-5,NA,TGTGTCAGAAGCTTAGACAGCGGGAGAGACCTTGAGCAGTTCTTC,CVRSLDSGRDLEQFF
TRBJ1-1,few,TRBV4-2,NA,TGTGCCAGCAGCCCCCAGGACACCCCGGGCACTGAAGCTTTCTTT,CASSPQDTPGTEAFF
TRBJ1-1,NA,TRBV14,TRBD1,TGTGCCAGCAGGGAGGGGACAGCTGAAGCTTTCTTT,CASREGTAEAFF
TRBJ1-1,NA,TRBV5-1,NA,TGCGCCAGCAGCTTGGCTCCTGGGGAGGGGTCAAACACTGAAGCTTTCTTT,CASSLAPGEGSNTEAFF